This entry features one T cell receptor (beta chain) sequence. The method was immunoSEQ multiplex PCR; TCRdb's version includes in-frame clones alone and lacks a portion of them. The data show approximately 180,000 clones, around 85% seen once. This entry comes from a study of blood T cell repertoires in COVID-19. The CDR3 consists of 13 residues. Between the trimmed V and J ends, which lost 6 bases and 5 bases, there was a span of 10 bases. Per germline, CDR1 SNHLY and CDR2 FYNNEI. The sequenced material came from peripheral blood. This clonotype was sampled from a human donor with active or convalescent COVID-19. The donor label of this sample is uncertain. The chain carries TRBV2 and TRBJ1-4; maybe TRBD1 (5 bases). The CDR3 DNA reads TGTGCCAGCAGGGCGGGGGACAATGAAAAACTGTTTTTT. The encoded protein is CASRAGDNEKLFF.